One TCR beta chain is described in this entry. Its matching antigen is unknown. Random-hexamer reverse transcription was applied to roughly 0.5 to 1 ug RNA. TCR beta CDR3 was amplified by immunoSEQ covering 54 Vbeta and 13 Jbeta. One entry per CDR3 protein, called by TCRdb with MiXCR from the immunoSEQ multiplex PCR reads. The data show 200,000 to 300,000 distinct CDR3 sequences, about 96% seen once. This sample stems from a study of CD8 T cells in Susac syndrome. General observations from the study: The number of individuals included in the study's TCR sequencing and HLA analysis was acknowledged as relatively small.

Looked up from germline, CDR1 is DFQATT and CDR2 is SNEGSKA (reference sequence). This CDR3 has 11 residues. Trimming stripped 1 base from V and 5 bases from J, with 5 bases between. V is TRBV20-1 and J is TRBJ1-2; D ambiguous. The origin of this receptor is a human donor with Susac syndrome. Sequenced: CD4+ T cells from PBMCs. The CDR3 loop is CSARGKYGYTF. CDR3 nucleotides: TGCAGTGCTAGAGGGAAGTATGGCTACACCTTC.